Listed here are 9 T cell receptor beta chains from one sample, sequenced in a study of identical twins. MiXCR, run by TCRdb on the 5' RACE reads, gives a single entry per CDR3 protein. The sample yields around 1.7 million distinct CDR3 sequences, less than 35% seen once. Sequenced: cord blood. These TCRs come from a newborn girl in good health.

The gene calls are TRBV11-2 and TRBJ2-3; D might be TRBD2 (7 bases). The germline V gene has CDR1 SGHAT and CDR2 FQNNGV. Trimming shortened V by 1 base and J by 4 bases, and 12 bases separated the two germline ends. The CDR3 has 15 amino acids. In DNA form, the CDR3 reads TGTGCCAGCAGCTTAGTCGGGGGGCCCCCAGATACGCAGTATTTT. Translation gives CASSLVGGPPDTQYF.

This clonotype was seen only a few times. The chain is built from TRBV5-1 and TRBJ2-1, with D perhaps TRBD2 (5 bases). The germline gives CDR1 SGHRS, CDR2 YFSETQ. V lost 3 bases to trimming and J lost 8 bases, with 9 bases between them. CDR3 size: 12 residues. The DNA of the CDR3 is TGCGCCAGCAGCTATCGAGCGGATGAGCAGTTCTTC. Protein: CASSYRADEQFF.

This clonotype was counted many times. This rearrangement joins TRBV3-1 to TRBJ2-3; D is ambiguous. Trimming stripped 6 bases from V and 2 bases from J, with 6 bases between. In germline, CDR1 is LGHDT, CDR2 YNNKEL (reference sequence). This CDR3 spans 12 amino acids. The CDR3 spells CASSRNTDTQYF. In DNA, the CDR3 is TGTGCCAGCAGTCGCAACACAGATACGCAGTATTTT.

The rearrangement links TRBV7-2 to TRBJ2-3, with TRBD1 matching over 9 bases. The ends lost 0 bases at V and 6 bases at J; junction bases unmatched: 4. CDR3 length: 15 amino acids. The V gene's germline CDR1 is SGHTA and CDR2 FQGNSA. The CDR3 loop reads CASSLAGTGPDTQYF. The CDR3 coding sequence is TGTGCCAGCAGCTTAGCGGGGACAGGGCCCGATACGCAGTATTTT. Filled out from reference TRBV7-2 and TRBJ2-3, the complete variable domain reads GAGVSQSPSNKVTEKGKDVELRCDPISGHTALYWYRQSLGQGLEFLIYFQGNSAPDKSGLPSDRFSAERTGGSVSTLTIQRTQQEDSAVYLCASSLAGTGPDTQYFGPGTRLTVL.

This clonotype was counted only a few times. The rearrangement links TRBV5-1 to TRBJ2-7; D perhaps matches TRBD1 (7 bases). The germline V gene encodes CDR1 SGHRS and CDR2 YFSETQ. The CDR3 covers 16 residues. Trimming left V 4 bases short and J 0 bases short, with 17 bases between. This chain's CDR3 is CASSPLQGGNSYEQYF. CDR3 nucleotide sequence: TGCGCCAGCAGCCCGCTCCAGGGGGGTAACTCCTACGAGCAGTACTTC.

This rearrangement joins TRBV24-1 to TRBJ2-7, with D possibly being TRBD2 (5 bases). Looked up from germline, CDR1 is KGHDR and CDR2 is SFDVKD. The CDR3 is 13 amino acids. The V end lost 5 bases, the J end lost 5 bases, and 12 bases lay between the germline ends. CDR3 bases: TGTGCCACCAGTGTCACGGGAACCCACGAGCAGTACTTC. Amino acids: CATSVTGTHEQYF.

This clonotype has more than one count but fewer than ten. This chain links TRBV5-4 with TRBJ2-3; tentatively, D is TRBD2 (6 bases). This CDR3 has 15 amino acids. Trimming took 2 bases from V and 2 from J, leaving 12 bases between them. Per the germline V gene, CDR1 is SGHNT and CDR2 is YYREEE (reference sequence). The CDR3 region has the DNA TGTGCCAGCAGCTTCGGAAGGACTAACACAGATACGCAGTATTTT. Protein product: CASSFGRTNTDTQYF.

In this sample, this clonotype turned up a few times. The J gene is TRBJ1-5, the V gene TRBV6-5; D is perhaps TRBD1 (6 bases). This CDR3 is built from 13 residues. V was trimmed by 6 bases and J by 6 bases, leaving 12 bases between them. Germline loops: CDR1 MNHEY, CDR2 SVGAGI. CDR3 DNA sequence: TGTGCCAGCAGCCGCGGACAGATTCAGCCCCAGCATTTT. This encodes CASSRGQIQPQHF.

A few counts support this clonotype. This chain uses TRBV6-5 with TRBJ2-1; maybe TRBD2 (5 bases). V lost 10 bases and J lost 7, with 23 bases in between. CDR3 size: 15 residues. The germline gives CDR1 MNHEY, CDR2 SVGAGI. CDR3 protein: CATTRDGTPGNEQFF. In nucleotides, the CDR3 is TGTGCCACCACCCGAGACGGCACACCGGGGAATGAGCAGTTCTTC.